The 11 T cell receptor beta chains below come from one sample, sequenced in a study of blood T cell repertoires in COVID-19. Sequencing was performed with immunoSEQ multiplex PCR; in TCRdb, only in-frame clones are kept and a portion is missing. This sample yields approximately 71,000 clones, of which about three quarters are seen a single time; approximately 23% belongs to the top ten. Sequences were obtained from peripheral blood. All receptors derive from a human donor in a cohort sampled during active COVID-19.

The rearrangement uses TRBV11-2 and TRBJ2-1; TRBD2 aligns across 11 bases. Germline V CDR1 and CDR2: SGHAT, FQNNGV. The junction had 10 bases not matched to a gene; V was cut back by 5 bases and J by 4 bases. This CDR3 region has 17 residues. CDR3 region: CASSPRTSGWVYNEQFF. The CDR3 region has the DNA TGTGCCAGCAGCCCCCGGACTAGCGGGTGGGTTTACAATGAGCAGTTCTTC.

The chain couples TRBV19 to TRBJ2-1, with TRBD1 matching over 9 bases. V was clipped by 10 bases and J by 8 bases; unmatched bases: 12. Germline CDR1 LNHDA, CDR2 SQIVND (reference sequence). The CDR3 extends over 14 amino acids. CDR3 sequence reads: CATMREGQGYEQFF. In nucleotides, the CDR3 is TGTGCCACCATGAGGGAGGGACAGGGCTATGAGCAGTTCTTC.

The gene calls are TRBV6-2 or TRBV6-3 and TRBJ2-5; maybe TRBD1 (5 bases). The CDR3 runs 16 residues. Germline V gene lookup returns CDR1 MNHEY and CDR2 SVGEGT. Trimming removed 4 bases from V and 6 bases from J, with 21 bases in between. CDR3 coding DNA: TGTGCCAGCAGTTCCGCGGACACCCGTTTCTGGCAGACCCAGTACTTC. This encodes CASSSADTRFWQTQYF.

The chain combines TRBV7-8 with TRBJ2-3, with 10 bases fitting TRBD1. This CDR3 has 18 residues. CDR1 is SGHVS and CDR2 is FQNEAQ in the germline V gene. The ends lost 0 bases at V and 8 bases at J; junction bases unmatched: 14. The CDR3 here is CASSLARQGAGPMGTQYF. In DNA, the CDR3 is TGTGCCAGCAGCTTAGCTCGACAGGGGGCAGGTCCTATGGGTACGCAGTATTTT.

On this clone: The sample has other DNA sequences that encode this CDR3 too. The chain carries TRBV9 and TRBJ2-3; 11 positions match TRBD2. Unmatched junction bases numbered 2, after V lost 0 bases and J lost 2 bases. This CDR3 contains 16 residues. The V gene's germline CDR1 is SGDLS and CDR2 YYNGEE. CDR3 in DNA: TGTGCCAGCAGCGTAGTGGGACTAGCGGCCACAGATACGCAGTATTTT. It is translated as CASSVVGLAATDTQYF.

The V and J genes are TRBV7-2 and TRBJ2-5; TRBD1 is a possible D gene (6 bases). The CDR3 covers 14 residues. The germline gives CDR1 SGHTA, CDR2 FQGNSA. V lost 5 bases and J 4 bases, leaving 14 bases between the germline ends. The CDR3 DNA is TGTGCCAGCAGCCCCGGGGCAGGGGTAGAGACCCAGTACTTC. It yields the protein CASSPGAGVETQYF.

The chain combines TRBV11-2 with TRBJ1-1, with 9 bases matching TRBD1. The germline CDR1 and CDR2 sequences are SGHAT and FQNNGV. CDR3 length: 19 residues. J gave up 1 base and V 0 bases, and 12 bases lay outside the gene matches. This CDR3 reads CASSLDYLPTGGRNTEAFF. The CDR3, as DNA: TGTGCCAGCAGCTTAGACTACCTCCCGACAGGGGGGCGGAACACTGAAGCTTTCTTT.

This chain links TRBV7-2 with TRBJ2-1; TRBD1 matches at 9 bases. The CDR3 runs 15 residues. Germline assignment: CDR1 SGHTA and CDR2 FQGNSA. The ends lost 1 base at V and 9 bases at J; junction bases unmatched: 7. CDR3 bases: TGTGCCAGCAGCTTAGTATCGGGACAGGGAGGTGAGCAGTTCTTC. This codes for CASSLVSGQGGEQFF. The whole variable domain, filled in from reference TRBV7-2 and TRBJ2-1, reads GAGVSQSPSNKVTEKGKDVELRCDPISGHTALYWYRQSLGQGLEFLIYFQGNSAPDKSGLPSDRFSAERTGGSVSTLTIQRTQQEDSAVYLCASSLVSGQGGEQFFGPGTRLTVL.

The rearrangement joins TRBV14 to TRBJ2-7; 9 nucleotides align to TRBD1. Germline V gene sequence: CDR1 SGHDN, CDR2 FVKESK. V shed 2 bases, J shed 4 bases, and the junction held 3 bases outside the gene matches. The CDR3 has 14 residues. This CDR3 reads CASSQTGGRYEQYF. In nucleotides, the CDR3 is TGTGCCAGCAGCCAAACAGGGGGCAGGTACGAGCAGTACTTC. The variable domain in full, with the rest retrieved from reference TRBV14 and TRBJ2-7, is EAGVTQFPSHSVIEKGQTVTLRCDPISGHDNLYWYRRVMGKEIKFLLHFVKESKQDESGMPNNRFLAERTGGTYSTLKVQPAELEDSGVYFCASSQTGGRYEQYFGPGTRLTVT.

The count of this clone is one. The chain carries TRBV28 and TRBJ1-2; 7 bases align to TRBD1. This CDR3 contains 15 residues. After removal of 7 bases from V and 8 bases from J, the junction contained 16 bases not matched to a gene. Germline V gene sequence: CDR1 MDHEN, CDR2 SYDVKM. CDR3 residues: CASNLEGALRGGYTF. CDR3 coding DNA: TGTGCCAGCAATTTGGAGGGGGCCCTGAGAGGGGGCTACACCTTC.

This clone occurred many times. V usage is TRBV6-6 and J usage is TRBJ2-7; weak D call: TRBD1 (6 bases). The CDR3 consists of 15 residues. V was pared by 2 bases and J by 3 bases, with 14 bases between. Germline V gene data show CDR1 as MNHNY and CDR2 as SVGAGI (reference sequence). CDR3 DNA: TGTGCCAGCAGTTACCAACAGGGAGTCCGCTACGAGCAGTACTTC. This encodes CASSYQQGVRYEQYF.